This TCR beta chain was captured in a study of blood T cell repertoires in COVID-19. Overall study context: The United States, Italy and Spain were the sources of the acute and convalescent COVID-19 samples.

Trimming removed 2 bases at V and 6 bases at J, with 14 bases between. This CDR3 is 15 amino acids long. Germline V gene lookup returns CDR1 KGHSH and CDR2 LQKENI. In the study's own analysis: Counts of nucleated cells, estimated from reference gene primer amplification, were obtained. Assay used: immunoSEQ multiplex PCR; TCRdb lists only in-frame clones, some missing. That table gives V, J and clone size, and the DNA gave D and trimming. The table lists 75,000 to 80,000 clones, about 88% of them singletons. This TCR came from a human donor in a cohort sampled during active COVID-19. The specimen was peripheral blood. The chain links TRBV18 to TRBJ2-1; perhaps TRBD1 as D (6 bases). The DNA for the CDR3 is TGTGCCAGCTCACCAACAGGGTCCTGGGGCAATGAGCAGTTCTTC. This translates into CASSPTGSWGNEQFF.